The 21 T cell receptor beta chains below all came from one sample that was sequenced in a study of T cell responses to AZD1222 COVID-19 vaccine. Produced via immunoSEQ multiplex PCR; TCRdb's table is partial and in-frame only. This sample carries 95,000 to 150,000 clones, more than 70% of them seen once, and the ten largest clones take about 4.3%. The source material was peripheral blood, sampled on day 0 of AZD1222 vaccination. The source is an adult in good health.

The chain is built from TRBV28 and TRBJ2-7, with TRBD1 matching over 8 bases. In germline, CDR1 is MDHEN, CDR2 SYDVKM. V shed 4 bases, J shed 0 bases, and the junction held 11 bases outside the gene matches. The CDR3 loop spans 17 amino acids. CDR3 residues: CASSSKRTGPSSYEQYF. CDR3 bases: TGTGCCAGCAGTTCCAAGCGGACAGGGCCTTCCTCCTACGAGCAGTACTTC.

The chain recombines TRBV7-8 with TRBJ1-1; D gene unclear. The CDR3 has 13 residues. Germline assignment: CDR1 SGHVS and CDR2 FQNEAQ. Deletions cut 4 bases from V and 3 bases from J, with 9 bases between. CDR3 nucleotide sequence: TGTGCCAGCAGCTCGCGTGGGGACACTGAAGCTTTCTTT. Encoded protein: CASSSRGDTEAFF.

V usage is TRBV27 and J usage is TRBJ2-3; 8 nucleotides agree with TRBD2. This CDR3 is 17 amino acids long. Germline V gene data show CDR1 as MNHEY and CDR2 as SMNVEV (reference sequence). Losses at the gene ends were 6 bases for V and 4 bases for J; bases not matched to a gene: 15. The CDR3 bases are TGTGCCAGCAGCCGGACTAGCCTTGGGGGGTTTTCAGATACGCAGTATTTT. It is translated as CASSRTSLGGFSDTQYF.

This clone came up once. The chain carries TRBV28 and TRBJ2-1; possibly TRBD2 for D (6 bases). CDR1 and CDR2 from the germline V gene are MDHEN and SYDVKM. This CDR3 has 15 amino acids. V lost 6 bases, J lost 7 bases, and 19 bases lay in between. CDR3 residues: CASRGGPGMKNEQFF. The CDR3 coding sequence is TGTGCCAGCAGGGGAGGCCCGGGGATGAAAAATGAGCAGTTCTTC.

The chain employs TRBV9 and TRBJ1-1, with 7 positions matching TRBD1. In germline, CDR1 is SGDLS, CDR2 YYNGEE. V lost 4 bases to trimming and J lost 3 bases; unmatched junction nucleotides: 9. This CDR3 has 15 residues. CDR3 sequence (DNA): TGTGCCAGCAGCTCCCGGGACAGAGGCTACACTGAAGCTTTCTTT. Protein: CASSSRDRGYTEAFF.

The chain combines TRBV19 with TRBJ1-2, with TRBD1 as a possible D gene (5 bases). Germline CDR1 reads LNHDA; CDR2 reads SQIVND (reference sequence). V was pared by 7 bases and J by 2 bases, with 17 bases between. The CDR3 is 15 amino acids. The CDR3 protein is CASMPGAALNYGYTF. CDR3 nucleotide sequence: TGTGCCAGTATGCCTGGGGCAGCACTAAACTATGGCTACACCTTC.

The gene calls are TRBV2 and TRBJ1-6; no definite D call. V gave up 6 bases and J gave up 3 bases, with 3 bases separating them. This CDR3 contains 12 residues. Germline values: CDR1 SNHLY, CDR2 FYNNEI. CDR3: CASRHYNSPLHF. The CDR3 region has the DNA TGTGCCAGCAGGCACTATAATTCACCCCTCCACTTT.

The rearrangement joins TRBV19 to TRBJ2-2, with D maybe TRBD1 (6 bases). Germline V CDR1 and CDR2: LNHDA, SQIVND (reference sequence). The CDR3 runs 15 residues. Trimming pared 7 bases from V and 0 bases from J, leaving 12 bases between. The CDR3 DNA is TGTGCCAGTACAACAGGGCCCGCGAACACCGGGGAGCTGTTTTTT. It yields the protein CASTTGPANTGELFF. The whole variable domain, remainder taken from reference TRBV19 and TRBJ2-2, is DGGITQSPKYLFRKEGQNVTLSCEQNLNHDAMYWYRQDPGQGLRLIYYSQIVNDFQKGDIAEGYSVSREKKESFPLTVTSAQKNPTAFYLCASTTGPANTGELFFGEGSRLTVL.

V usage is TRBV7-2 and J usage is TRBJ1-3; the match to TRBD1 covers 8 bases. Trimming at V came to 6 bases and at J to 3 bases, leaving 4 bases not matched to a gene. Germline CDR1 reads SGHTA; CDR2 reads FQGNSA. The length of the CDR3 is 14 residues. The CDR3 DNA follows: TGTGCCAGCAGTACTACAGGGGGTGGAAACACCATATATTTT. This sequence encodes CASSTTGGGNTIYF.

The chain recombines TRBV15 with TRBJ1-5; D is possibly TRBD1 (6 bases). CDR1 is LNHNV, CDR2 YYDKDF, per germline (reference sequence). V dropped 0 bases and J dropped 1 base, with 13 bases sitting between them. The length of the CDR3 is 17 residues. DNA for the CDR3: TGTGCCACCAGCAGAGATCTGGAGGGGGTGAGCAATCAGCCCCAGCATTTT. It yields the protein CATSRDLEGVSNQPQHF. Full variable domain (missing parts from reference TRBV15 and TRBJ1-5): DAMVIQNPRYQVTQFGKPVTLSCSQTLNHNVMYWYQQKSSQAPKLLFHYYDKDFNNEADTPDNFQSRRPNTSFCFLDIRSPGLGDTAMYLCATSRDLEGVSNQPQHFGDGTRLSIL.

This clone was seen just once. The chain employs TRBV7-2 and TRBJ2-3, with D hard to call. Trimming took 5 bases from V and 4 from J, leaving 19 bases between them. The CDR3 is made up of 16 amino acids. The germline V gene encodes CDR1 SGHTA and CDR2 FQGNSA. CDR3 bases: TGTGCCAGCAGCCCGCCTTTGGAACGGGTTGCAGATACGCAGTATTTT. Translating gives CASSPPLERVADTQYF. Combining the CDR3 with reference TRBV7-2 and TRBJ2-3 gives the whole variable domain GAGVSQSPSNKVTEKGKDVELRCDPISGHTALYWYRQSLGQGLEFLIYFQGNSAPDKSGLPSDRFSAERTGGSVSTLTIQRTQQEDSAVYLCASSPPLERVADTQYFGPGTRLTVL.

The genes are TRBV4-3 and TRBJ2-7; no clear D gene. This CDR3 comprises 14 residues. V was trimmed by 0 bases and J by 2 bases, leaving 8 bases between them. Germline CDR1 and CDR2: LGHNA and YSLEER. The CDR3 DNA sequence: TGCGCCAGCAGCCAAGAGTTTAGTACCTACGAGCAGTACTTC. Translating it yields CASSQEFSTYEQYF.

The chain is built from TRBV5-1 and TRBJ2-1, with TRBD2 matching over 11 bases. The ends lost 0 bases at V and 2 bases at J; junction bases unmatched: 4. The CDR3 totals 17 residues. Germline CDR1 is SGHRS and CDR2 is YFSETQ. CDR3 sequence: CASSLDLTSGTYNEQFF. The CDR3 nucleotides are TGCGCCAGCAGCTTGGATCTGACTAGCGGGACCTACAATGAGCAGTTCTTC. Combining the CDR3 with reference TRBV5-1 and TRBJ2-1 gives the whole variable domain KAGVTQTPRYLIKTRGQQVTLSCSPISGHRSVSWYQQTPGQGLQFLFEYFSETQRNKGNFPGRFSGRQFSNSRSEMNVSTLELGDSALYLCASSLDLTSGTYNEQFFGPGTRLTVL.

This clone was seen only once. The chain employs TRBV5-1 and TRBJ1-2; 11 bases map to TRBD1. This CDR3 is 14 amino acids long. CDR1 is SGHRS and CDR2 is YFSETQ in the germline V gene. Trimming cost V 2 bases and J 8 bases; bases outside gene matches: 5. The CDR3 region has the DNA TGCGCCAGCAGCTTCGGACAGGGGGCGACAGGCTACACCTTC. It yields the protein CASSFGQGATGYTF.

This clone has only one observation. V and J are TRBV20-1 and TRBJ2-7; D remains ambiguous. Germline CDR1 and CDR2: DFQATT and SNEGSKA (reference sequence). The V end lost 6 bases, the J end lost 3 bases, and 9 bases lay between the germline ends. The CDR3 has 11 residues. The chain's CDR3 is CSADHDYEQYF. In DNA, the CDR3 is TGCAGTGCAGACCACGACTACGAGCAGTACTTC.

The chain carries TRBV11-2 and TRBJ2-3; 8 bases map to TRBD2. Germline V gene lookup returns CDR1 SGHAT and CDR2 FQNNGV. This CDR3 region has 16 residues. V was pared by 2 bases and J by 3 bases, with 7 bases of the junction left unmatched. As DNA, the CDR3 is TGTGCCAGCAGCTTAAGGCGTGCGGGGGGAACAGATACGCAGTATTTT. It specifies CASSLRRAGGTDTQYF.

V is TRBV6-5 and J is TRBJ2-7; D perhaps matches TRBD2 (5 bases). CDR1 is MNHEY, CDR2 SVGAGI, per germline. Deletions cut 0 bases from V and 2 bases from J, with 11 bases between. The CDR3 consists of 15 residues. In nucleotides, the CDR3 is TGTGCCAGCAGTTACTCGATACTGGGAGCCTACGAGCAGTACTTC. Translated, it gives CASSYSILGAYEQYF.

The gene calls are TRBV7-3 and TRBJ2-1, with TRBD2 identical over 9 bases. In germline, CDR1 is SGHTA, CDR2 FQGTGA. J gave up 8 bases and V 3 bases, and 8 bases lay outside the gene matches. This CDR3 contains 15 residues. CDR3 DNA: TGTGCCAGCAGCTTTAGCGGGGGTTCCGGGTATGAGCAGTTCTTC. Protein: CASSFSGGSGYEQFF.

The chain links TRBV2 to TRBJ2-6; no firm D call. Germline-derived CDR1 and CDR2 are SNHLY and FYNNEI. Trimming took off 9 bases at V and 1 base at J, with 7 bases between the two ends. The CDR3 is 13 residues long. In nucleotides, the CDR3 is TGTGCCAGAAGAGTATCTGGGGCCAACGTCCTGACTTTC. Translation gives CARRVSGANVLTF.

The CDR3 loop is CASSRTRGALAQETQYF. The CDR3 DNA is TGTGCCAGCAGCCGGACCCGCGGCGCCCTGGCTCAAGAGACCCAGTACTTC. The chain combines TRBV7-9 with TRBJ2-5, with D hard to call. The CDR3 runs to 17 residues. Trimming left V 5 bases short and J 2 bases short, with 21 bases between. Germline CDR1 SEHNR, CDR2 FQNEAQ (reference sequence).

The J gene is TRBJ2-1, the V gene TRBV7-8; 14 nucleotides agree with TRBD2. CDR1 and CDR2 (germline): SGHVS, FQNEAQ. The CDR3 length is 16 residues. Trimming at V came to 5 bases and at J to 7 bases, leaving 7 bases not matched to a gene. CDR3 DNA sequence: TGTGCCAGCAGCCCCCTGACTAGCGGGAGGGAAAATGAGCAGTTCTTC. As protein: CASSPLTSGRENEQFF.